The next 12 T cell receptor beta chains were all read from a single sample in a study of blood T cell repertoires in COVID-19 (dated by TCRdb to 2020 to 2022). Libraries were constructed by the immunoSEQ multiplex PCR assay. TCRdb took over this immuneACCESS table, retaining in-frame rearrangements with V and J assigned. Such tables are incomplete; in checked studies, under half of the missing clones stem from an unresolved V gene, and the remainder is unexplained. The sample data list 20,000 to 25,000 clones, and roughly 83% of these were observed just once. The top ten clones comprise under 3.5% of the sample. Sequencing was done on a sample of peripheral blood. Every receptor here comes from a man aged 40-49 years with acute or convalescent COVID-19.

The chain employs TRBV6-5 and TRBJ1-2; maybe TRBD1 (5 bases). The germline V and J ends were trimmed by 5 bases and 1 base, with 11 bases remaining between them. CDR1 is MNHEY, CDR2 SVGAGI, per germline. This CDR3 comprises 14 residues. The CDR3 bases are TGTGCCAGCAGTCCGCGGGGGTTTAACTATGGCTACACCTTC. Translation: CASSPRGFNYGYTF.

V gene TRBV11-2 combines with J gene TRBJ2-3; 8 bases map to TRBD1. V lost 6 bases to trimming and J lost 0 bases; unmatched junction nucleotides: 5. This CDR3 has 15 amino acids. The germline V gene encodes CDR1 SGHAT and CDR2 FQNNGV. Here the CDR3 reads CASSYRGASTDTQYF. For the CDR3, the DNA is TGTGCCAGCAGTTACAGGGGGGCGAGCACAGATACGCAGTATTTT. The whole variable domain, remainder taken from reference TRBV11-2 and TRBJ2-3, is EAGVAQSPRYKIIEKRQSVAFWCNPISGHATLYWYQQILGQGPKLLIQFQNNGVVDDSQLPKDRFSAERLKGVDSTLKIQPAKLEDSAVYLCASSYRGASTDTQYFGPGTRLTVL.

V usage is TRBV11-1 and J usage is TRBJ2-3, with 7 bases aligning to TRBD1. The CDR3 consists of 16 residues. CDR1 is SGHAT and CDR2 is FQDESV in the germline V gene (reference sequence). J gave up 2 bases and V 4 bases, and 9 bases lay outside the gene matches. The CDR3 region is CASSSHDRADTDTQYF. In DNA, the CDR3 is TGTGCCAGCAGCTCCCACGACAGGGCCGACACAGATACGCAGTATTTT.

The J gene is TRBJ1-2, the V gene TRBV5-8; a possible D gene is TRBD1 (5 bases). This CDR3 has 15 amino acids. CDR1 and CDR2 from the germline V gene are SGHTS and YDEGEE. Trimming removed 0 bases from V and 3 bases from J, with 12 bases in between. The chain's CDR3 is CASSLAIRDYYGYTF. For the CDR3, the DNA is TGTGCCAGCAGCTTGGCCATCAGGGATTACTATGGCTACACCTTC.

This clone was observed once. The rearrangement uses TRBV2 and TRBJ2-3; D unclear. V was cut by 6 bases and J by 3 bases, with 7 bases left in between. Germline CDR1 is SNHLY and CDR2 is FYNNEI. The CDR3 runs 12 residues. The CDR3 DNA reads TGTGCCAGCAGAGACAATACAGATACGCAGTATTTT. This codes for CASRDNTDTQYF.

This chain links TRBV6-6 with TRBJ1-2; 8 positions match TRBD1. The CDR3 loop spans 16 amino acids. Trimming cost V 6 bases and J 3 bases; bases outside gene matches: 12. Germline CDR1 is MNHNY and CDR2 is SVGAGI (reference sequence). CDR3 region: CASSRDRQGYDYGYTF. As DNA, the CDR3 is TGTGCCAGCAGCCGGGACAGACAGGGGTATGACTATGGCTACACCTTC.

The chain couples TRBV29-1 to TRBJ2-3; 7 bases map to TRBD2. Trimming at V came to 5 bases and at J to 3 bases, leaving 5 bases not matched to a gene. Germline V gene lookup returns CDR1 SQVTM and CDR2 ANQGSEA. The length of the CDR3 is 13 residues. The CDR3 bases are TGCAGCGTTATTCGGGGGGTGACAGATACGCAGTATTTT. Its protein product is CSVIRGVTDTQYF.

The chain joins TRBV5-1 to TRBJ2-5, with 10 bases lining up with TRBD1. The CDR3 has 16 residues. Germline values: CDR1 SGHRS, CDR2 YFSETQ. With V trimmed by 3 bases and J by 5 bases, 10 bases remained unmatched. DNA for the CDR3: TGCGCCAGCAGCTCGGGGGGACAGGGGATTGGGGAGACCCAGTACTTC. Translated: CASSSGGQGIGETQYF.

The gene calls are TRBV9 and TRBJ2-3; 7 positions agree with TRBD1. V dropped 4 bases and J dropped 0; count of bases not matched to a gene: 8. Germline CDR1 reads SGDLS; CDR2 reads YYNGEE. The length of the CDR3 is 16 residues. The CDR3 sequence: CASSPGTDLSTDTQYF. CDR3 bases: TGTGCCAGCAGCCCCGGGACAGACCTTAGCACAGATACGCAGTATTTT.

The chain couples TRBV5-4 to TRBJ1-5, with 8 bases matching TRBD1. CDR3 size: 14 residues. The V gene end was trimmed by 4 bases and the J gene end by 7 bases; junction bases not matched to a gene: 7. Germline values: CDR1 SGHNT, CDR2 YYREEE (reference sequence). CDR3: CASSAQGEEQPQHF. In DNA form, the CDR3 reads TGTGCCAGCAGCGCACAGGGGGAAGAACAGCCCCAGCATTTT.

The rearrangement links TRBV6-2 or TRBV6-3 to TRBJ2-6, with D tentatively TRBD1 (7 bases). The V gene lost 2 bases and the J gene lost 0 bases, with 14 bases spanning the gap. This CDR3 comprises 18 residues. The germline V gene has CDR1 MNHEY and CDR2 SVGEGT. CDR3 nucleotide sequence: TGTGCCAGCAGTTACGCGGGGACAGCTAGCTCTGGGGCCAACGTCCTGACTTTC. This gives the protein CASSYAGTASSGANVLTF.

This chain links TRBV2 with TRBJ2-1, with D perhaps TRBD2 (6 bases). Trimming took off 6 bases at V and 2 bases at J, with 14 bases between the two ends. The V gene's germline CDR1 is SNHLY and CDR2 FYNNEI. CDR3 size: 15 residues. The CDR3 region has the DNA TGTGCCAGCAGGGTACTAGCTGCTACCTACAATGAGCAGTTCTTC. Translated: CASRVLAATYNEQFF.